This TCR beta chain came from a study of identical twins. This clonotype was counted between two and nine times. TCRdb independently ran MiXCR on the 5' RACE reads; one entry per CDR3 protein. The sample has 300,000 to 350,000 distinct CDR3 sequences, roughly an eighth seen once. Germline V gene lookup returns CDR1 SEHNR and CDR2 FQNEAQ (reference sequence). Trimming shortened V by 5 bases and J by 5 bases, and 15 bases separated the two germline ends. CDR3 size: 14 residues. The data were also submitted as part of a second study, on yellow fever vaccine responses in identical twins.

Material for sequencing was CD8+ T cells sorted from blood. The chain couples TRBV7-9 to TRBJ1-2; D is unresolved. The TCR was taken from a young woman in good health. This chain's CDR3 is CASSLPGVVYGYTF. The CDR3 bases are TGTGCCAGCAGCCTCCCCGGGGTGGTATATGGCTACACCTTC.